The rows below give T cell receptor beta chains drawn from one sample of a study of cytomegalovirus exposure and HLA in healthy donors. TCRdb's copy holds only in-frame clones and misses some; the assay was immunoSEQ multiplex PCR. The repertoire consists of about 160,000 clones, with about 86% occurring once and the leading ten covering just under 2%. The specimen was PBMCs. The receptors shown here come from a young woman in good health and CMV-seronegative. Each CDR3 is given with its conserved first and last residue. The D gene is left open where the match is weak. The size of a clone is reported for some rows only, either as once, few or many, or as a class for expanded clones.

D: TRBD1; J: TRBJ2-7; length: 14; V: TRBV18; size: .; DNA: TGTGCCAGCTCACCCCGGACAGGGTGGTCCGAGCAGTACTTC; CDR3: CASSPRTGWSEQYF
D: TRBD1; J: TRBJ1-1; length: 14; V: TRBV29-1; size: .; DNA: TGCAGCGTCACGGCCGGGACAGGGGCTACTGAAGCTTTCTTT; CDR3: CSVTAGTGATEAFF
D: TRBD1; J: TRBJ2-7; length: 16; V: TRBV6-4; size: once; DNA: TGTGCCAGCAAGTCGCCCAGGGGGACAGTACGACGCGAGCAGTACTTC; CDR3: CASKSPRGTVRREQYF
D: TRBD2; J: TRBJ2-1; length: 14; V: TRBV27; size: .; DNA: TGTGCCAGCCACCGACTAGCGGGTAACAATGAGCAGTTCTTC; CDR3: CASHRLAGNNEQFF
D: .; J: TRBJ2-2; length: 14; V: TRBV5-1; size: .; DNA: TGCGCCAGCAGCGCCGGAGAGGTAGTCGGGGAGCTGTTTTTT; CDR3: CASSAGEVVGELFF
D: .; J: TRBJ1-1; length: 13; V: TRBV6-5; size: .; DNA: TGTGCCAGCAGACCCGGACAGAACACTGAAGCTTTCTTT; CDR3: CASRPGQNTEAFF
D: .; J: TRBJ2-3; length: 11; V: TRBV7-9; size: .; DNA: TGTGCCAGCACCGAGACAGATACGCAGTATTTT; CDR3: CASTETDTQYF
D: .; J: TRBJ1-1; length: 12; V: TRBV6-4; size: .; DNA: TGTGCCAGCAGTGAAGGCGGAACTGAAGCTTTCTTT; CDR3: CASSEGGTEAFF
D: .; J: TRBJ2-2; length: 14; V: TRBV6-6; size: .; DNA: TGTGCCAGCAGTTACCCAATGGAGACCGGGGAGCTGTTTTTT; CDR3: CASSYPMETGELFF
D: .; J: TRBJ2-1; length: 14; V: TRBV19; size: .; DNA: TGTGCCAGTAGTATGGGGCGGTCCTACAATGAGCAGTTCTTC; CDR3: CASSMGRSYNEQFF
D: .; J: TRBJ1-1; length: 13; V: TRBV25-1; size: .; DNA: TGTGCCAGCCGCAGAAGTGCTAACACTGAAGCTTTCTTT; CDR3: CASRRSANTEAFF
D: .; J: TRBJ2-1; length: 13; V: TRBV11-1; size: .; DNA: TGTGCCAGCAGCTACGGGATCGACAATGAGCAGTTCTTC; CDR3: CASSYGIDNEQFF
D: .; J: TRBJ2-2; length: 16; V: TRBV14; size: once; DNA: TGTGCCAGCAGCCAAAACCTACGAGGCCCCACCGGGGAGCTGTTTTTT; CDR3: CASSQNLRGPTGELFF
D: .; J: TRBJ1-1; length: 12; V: TRBV28; size: once; DNA: TGTGCCAGCAGACGGGTCTACACTGAAGCTTTCTTT; CDR3: CASRRVYTEAFF
D: TRBD2; J: TRBJ2-1; length: 15; V: TRBV15; size: .; DNA: TGTGCCACCAGCATACTAGCGGACCTATACAATGAGCAGTTCTTC; CDR3: CATSILADLYNEQFF
D: .; J: TRBJ1-2; length: 12; V: TRBV28; size: .; DNA: TGTGCCAGCTCAGGACAGTCCTATGGCTACACCTTC; CDR3: CASSGQSYGYTF
D: .; J: TRBJ1-2; length: 15; V: TRBV7-2; size: .; DNA: TGTGCCAGCAGCTTAGTACAGGGTAGAGGGTATGGCTACACCTTC; CDR3: CASSLVQGRGYGYTF
D: .; J: TRBJ2-2; length: 15; V: TRBV6-1; size: .; DNA: TGTGCCAGCAGTGTGCTAGCTATCCCCTCCGGGGAGCTGTTTTTT; CDR3: CASSVLAIPSGELFF
D: .; J: TRBJ1-1; length: 13; V: TRBV5-1; size: few; DNA: TGCGCCAGCAGGCCCCGGTCGAACGTGGAAGCTTTCTTT; CDR3: CASRPRSNVEAFF
D: TRBD1; J: TRBJ2-5; length: 14; V: TRBV6-6; size: .; DNA: TGTGCCAGCAGTTTGGGACAGGGGGGAGAGACCCAGTACTTC; CDR3: CASSLGQGGETQYF
D: TRBD1; J: TRBJ1-2; length: 13; V: TRBV28; size: .; DNA: TGTGCCAGCAGACAGGGGAGTGGCTATGGCTACACCTTC; CDR3: CASRQGSGYGYTF
D: .; J: TRBJ2-2; length: 13; V: TRBV5-1; size: few; DNA: TGCGCCAGCAGCTTCAGGTTCCCCGGGGAGCTGTTTTTT; CDR3: CASSFRFPGELFF
D: TRBD1; J: TRBJ1-5; length: 14; V: TRBV7-8; size: .; DNA: TGTGCCAGCAGCCCTCGGGACAGTCACCAGCCCCAGCATTTT; CDR3: CASSPRDSHQPQHF
D: .; J: TRBJ1-2; length: 14; V: TRBV10-3; size: .; DNA: TGTGCCATCAGTGAGTCTGTACTCCTGAATGGCTACACCTTC; CDR3: CAISESVLLNGYTF
D: TRBD1; J: TRBJ1-6; length: 15; V: TRBV5-1; size: .; DNA: TGCGCCAGCAGCATGGGACAGGGTAATAATTCACCCCTCCACTTT; CDR3: CASSMGQGNNSPLHF